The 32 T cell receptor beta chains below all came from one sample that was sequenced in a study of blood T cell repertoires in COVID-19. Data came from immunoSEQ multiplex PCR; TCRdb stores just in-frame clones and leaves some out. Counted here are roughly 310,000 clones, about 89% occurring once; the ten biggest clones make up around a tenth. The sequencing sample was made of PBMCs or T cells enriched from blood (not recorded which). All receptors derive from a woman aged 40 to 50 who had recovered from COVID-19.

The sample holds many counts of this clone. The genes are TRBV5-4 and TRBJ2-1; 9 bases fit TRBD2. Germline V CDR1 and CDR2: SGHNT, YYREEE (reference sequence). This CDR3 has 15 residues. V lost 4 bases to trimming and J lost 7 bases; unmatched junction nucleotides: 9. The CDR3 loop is CASSRAGGAGNEQFF. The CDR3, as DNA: TGTGCCAGCAGCAGAGCGGGAGGCGCCGGGAATGAGCAGTTCTTC.

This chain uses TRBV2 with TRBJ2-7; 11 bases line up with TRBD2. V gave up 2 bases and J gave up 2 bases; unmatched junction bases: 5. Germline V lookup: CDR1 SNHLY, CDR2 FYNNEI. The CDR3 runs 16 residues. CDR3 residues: CASSETGLAVAYEQYF. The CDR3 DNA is TGTGCCAGCAGTGAAACGGGACTAGCGGTCGCCTACGAGCAGTACTTC.

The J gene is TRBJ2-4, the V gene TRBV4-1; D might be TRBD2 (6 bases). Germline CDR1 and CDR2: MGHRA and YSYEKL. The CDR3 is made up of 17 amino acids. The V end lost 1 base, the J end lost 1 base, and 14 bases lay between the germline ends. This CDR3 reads CASSQVYGSWAKNIQYF. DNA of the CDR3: TGCGCCAGCAGCCAAGTGTACGGGAGTTGGGCCAAAAACATTCAGTACTTC.

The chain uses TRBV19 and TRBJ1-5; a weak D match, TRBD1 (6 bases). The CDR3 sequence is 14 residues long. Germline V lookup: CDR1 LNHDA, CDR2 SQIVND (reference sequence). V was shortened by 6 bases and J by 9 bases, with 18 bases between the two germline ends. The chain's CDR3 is CASRTTGTGRPQHF. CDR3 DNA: TGTGCCAGTAGGACCACAGGGACCGGTCGGCCCCAGCATTTT.

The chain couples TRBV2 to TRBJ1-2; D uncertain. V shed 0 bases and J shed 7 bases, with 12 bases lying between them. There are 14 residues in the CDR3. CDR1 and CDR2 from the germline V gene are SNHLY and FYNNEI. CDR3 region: CASSEAVAVGGYTF. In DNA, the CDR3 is TGTGCCAGCAGTGAAGCGGTCGCGGTAGGTGGCTACACCTTC. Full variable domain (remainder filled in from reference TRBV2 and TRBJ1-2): EPEVTQTPSHQVTQMGQEVILRCVPISNHLYFYWYRQILGQKVEFLVSFYNNEISEKSEIFDDQFSVERPDGSNFTLKIRSTKLEDSAMYFCASSEAVAVGGYTFGSGTRLTVV.

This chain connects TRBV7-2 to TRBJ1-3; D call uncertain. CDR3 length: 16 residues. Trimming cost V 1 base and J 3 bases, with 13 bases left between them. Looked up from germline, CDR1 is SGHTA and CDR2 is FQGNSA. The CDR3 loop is CASSLEATHVGNTIYF. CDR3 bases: TGTGCCAGCAGCTTAGAAGCAACTCACGTTGGAAACACCATATATTTT.

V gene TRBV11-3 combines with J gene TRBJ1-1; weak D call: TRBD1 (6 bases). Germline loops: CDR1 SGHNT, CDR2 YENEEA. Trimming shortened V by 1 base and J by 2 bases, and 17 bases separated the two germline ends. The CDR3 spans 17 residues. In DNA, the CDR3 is TGTGCCAGCAGCTTAGCGGACGGGGGGACAACTAACACTGAAGCTTTCTTT. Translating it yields CASSLADGGTTNTEAFF.

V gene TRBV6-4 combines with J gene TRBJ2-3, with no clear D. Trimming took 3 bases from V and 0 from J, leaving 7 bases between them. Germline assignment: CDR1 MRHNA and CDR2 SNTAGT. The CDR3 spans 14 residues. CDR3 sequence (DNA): TGTGCCAGCAGTGAACAACCTAGCACAGATACGCAGTATTTT. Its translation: CASSEQPSTDTQYF.

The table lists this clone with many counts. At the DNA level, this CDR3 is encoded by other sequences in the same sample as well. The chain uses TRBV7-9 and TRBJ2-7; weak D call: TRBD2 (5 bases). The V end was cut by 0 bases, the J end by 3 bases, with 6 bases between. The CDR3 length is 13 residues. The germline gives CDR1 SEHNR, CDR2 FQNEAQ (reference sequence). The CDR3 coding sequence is TGTGCCAGCAGCTTAGCCGGGGACTACGAGCAGTACTTC. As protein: CASSLAGDYEQYF.

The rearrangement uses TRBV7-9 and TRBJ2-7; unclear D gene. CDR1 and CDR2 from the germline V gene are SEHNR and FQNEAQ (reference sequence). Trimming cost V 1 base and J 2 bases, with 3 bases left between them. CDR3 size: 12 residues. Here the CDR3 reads CASSLDTYEQYF. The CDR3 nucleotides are TGTGCCAGCAGCTTAGACACCTACGAGCAGTACTTC.

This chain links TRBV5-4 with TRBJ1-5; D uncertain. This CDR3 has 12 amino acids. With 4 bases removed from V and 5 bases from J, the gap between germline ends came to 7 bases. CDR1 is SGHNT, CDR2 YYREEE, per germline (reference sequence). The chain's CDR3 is CASSRGDQPQHF. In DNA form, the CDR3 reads TGTGCCAGCAGCCGCGGGGATCAGCCCCAGCATTTT.

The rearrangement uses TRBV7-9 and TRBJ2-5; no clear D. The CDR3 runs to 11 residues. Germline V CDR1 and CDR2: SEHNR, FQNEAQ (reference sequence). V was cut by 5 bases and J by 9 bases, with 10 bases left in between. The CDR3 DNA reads TGTGCCAGCAGCCTAGACAAAGCCCAGTACTTC. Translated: CASSLDKAQYF. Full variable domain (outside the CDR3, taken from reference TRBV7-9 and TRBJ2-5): DTGVSQNPRHKITKRGQNVTFRCDPISEHNRLYWYRQTLGQGPEFLTYFQNEAQLEKSRLLSDRFSAERPKGSFSTLEIQRTEQGDSAMYLCASSLDKAQYFGPGTRLLVL.

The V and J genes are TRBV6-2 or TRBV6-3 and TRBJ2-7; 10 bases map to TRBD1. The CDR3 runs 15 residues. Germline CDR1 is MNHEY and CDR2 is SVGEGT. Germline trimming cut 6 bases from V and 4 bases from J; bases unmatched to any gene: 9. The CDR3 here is CASRPPPGQGYEQYF. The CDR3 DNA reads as TGTGCCAGCAGACCTCCGCCGGGACAGGGGTACGAGCAGTACTTC.

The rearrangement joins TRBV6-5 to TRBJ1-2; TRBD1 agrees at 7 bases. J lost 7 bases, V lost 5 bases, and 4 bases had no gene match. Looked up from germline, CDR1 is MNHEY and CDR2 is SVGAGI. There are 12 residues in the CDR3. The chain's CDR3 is CASSRQGSGYTF. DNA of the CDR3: TGTGCCAGCAGTCGACAGGGCTCTGGCTACACCTTC.

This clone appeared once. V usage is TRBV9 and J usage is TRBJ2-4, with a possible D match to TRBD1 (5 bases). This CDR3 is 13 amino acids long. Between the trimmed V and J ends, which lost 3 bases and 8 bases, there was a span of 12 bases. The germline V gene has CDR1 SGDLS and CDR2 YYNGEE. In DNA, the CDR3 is TGTGCCAGCAGCGGGACCCTAGGGGACATTCAGTACTTC. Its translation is CASSGTLGDIQYF.

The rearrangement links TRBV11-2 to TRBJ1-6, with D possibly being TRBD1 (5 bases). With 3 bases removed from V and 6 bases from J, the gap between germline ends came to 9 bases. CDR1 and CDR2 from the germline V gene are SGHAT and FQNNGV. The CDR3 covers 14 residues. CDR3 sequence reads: CASSFSQANSPLHF. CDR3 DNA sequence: TGTGCCAGCAGCTTTTCACAGGCTAATTCACCCCTCCACTTT.

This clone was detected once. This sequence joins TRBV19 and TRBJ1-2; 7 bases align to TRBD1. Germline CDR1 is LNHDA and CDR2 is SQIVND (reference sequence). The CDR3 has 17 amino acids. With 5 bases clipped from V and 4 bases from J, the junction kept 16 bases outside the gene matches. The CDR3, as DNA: TGTGCCAGTAGTCCAGTCGCCGGGACAGACATCTTCTATGGCTACACCTTC. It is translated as CASSPVAGTDIFYGYTF.

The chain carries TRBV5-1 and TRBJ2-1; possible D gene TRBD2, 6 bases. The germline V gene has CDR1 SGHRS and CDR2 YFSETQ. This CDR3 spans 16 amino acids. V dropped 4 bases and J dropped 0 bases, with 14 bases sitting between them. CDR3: CASSRASESSYNEQFF. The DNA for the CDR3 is TGCGCCAGCAGCCGTGCTAGCGAAAGCTCCTACAATGAGCAGTTCTTC.

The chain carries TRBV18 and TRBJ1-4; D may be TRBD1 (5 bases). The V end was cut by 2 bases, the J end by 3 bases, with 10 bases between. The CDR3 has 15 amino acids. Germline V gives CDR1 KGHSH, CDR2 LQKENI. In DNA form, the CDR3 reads TGTGCCAGCTCACCAATCCAGGGATCTAATGAAAAACTGTTTTTT. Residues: CASSPIQGSNEKLFF.

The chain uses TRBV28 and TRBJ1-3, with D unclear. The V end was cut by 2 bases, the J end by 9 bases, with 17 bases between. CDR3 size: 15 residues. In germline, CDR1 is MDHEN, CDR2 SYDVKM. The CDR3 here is CASSLTDRLAATIYF. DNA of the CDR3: TGTGCCAGCAGTTTAACGGACCGGCTAGCAGCCACCATATATTTT.

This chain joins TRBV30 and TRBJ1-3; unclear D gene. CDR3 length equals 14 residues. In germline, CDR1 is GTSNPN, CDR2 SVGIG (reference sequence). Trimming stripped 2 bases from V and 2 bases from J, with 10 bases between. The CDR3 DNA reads TGTGCCTGGAGTCTAGTAGGCACTGGAAACACCATATATTTT. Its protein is CAWSLVGTGNTIYF. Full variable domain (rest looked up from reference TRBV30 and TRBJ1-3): SQTIHQWPATLVQPVGSPLSLECTVEGTSNPNLYWYRQAAGRGLQLLFYSVGIGQISSEVPQNLSASRPQDRQFILSSKKLLLSDSGFYLCAWSLVGTGNTIYFGEGSWLTVV.

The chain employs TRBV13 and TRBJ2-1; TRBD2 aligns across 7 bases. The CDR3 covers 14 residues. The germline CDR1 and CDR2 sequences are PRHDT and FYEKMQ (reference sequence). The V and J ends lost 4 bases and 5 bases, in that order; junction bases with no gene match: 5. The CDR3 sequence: CASSSLSGNNEQFF. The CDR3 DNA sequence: TGTGCCAGCAGCTCCTTAAGCGGGAACAATGAGCAGTTCTTC.

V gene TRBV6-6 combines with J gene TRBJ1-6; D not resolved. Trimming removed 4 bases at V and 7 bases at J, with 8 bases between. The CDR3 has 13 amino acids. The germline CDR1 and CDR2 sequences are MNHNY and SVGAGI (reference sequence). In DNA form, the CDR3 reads TGTGCCAGCAGTTTCGGGGAAAATTCACCCCTCCACTTT. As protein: CASSFGENSPLHF.

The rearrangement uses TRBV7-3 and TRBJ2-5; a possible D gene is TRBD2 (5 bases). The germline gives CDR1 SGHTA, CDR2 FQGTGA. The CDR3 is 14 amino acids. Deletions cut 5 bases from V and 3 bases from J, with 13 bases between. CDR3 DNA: TGTGCCAGCAGCCCCCCCGGGCGGGAAGAGACCCAGTACTTC. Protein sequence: CASSPPGREETQYF.

CDR3 protein: CASSFTGTGRNEQFF. CDR3 sequence (DNA): TGTGCCAGCAGCTTCACCGGGACAGGAAGGAATGAGCAGTTCTTC. The chain recombines TRBV7-9 with TRBJ2-1; 8 bases are shared with TRBD1. This CDR3 region has 15 residues. The germline CDR1 and CDR2 sequences are SEHNR and FQNEAQ (reference sequence). V shed 3 bases, J shed 7 bases, and the junction held 8 bases outside the gene matches.

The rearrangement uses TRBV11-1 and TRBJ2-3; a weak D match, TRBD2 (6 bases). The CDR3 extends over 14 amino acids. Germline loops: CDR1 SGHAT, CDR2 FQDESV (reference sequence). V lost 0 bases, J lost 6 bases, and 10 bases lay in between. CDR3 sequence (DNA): TGTGCCAGCAGCTTAGCTGGAGGGGCGGATACGCAGTATTTT. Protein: CASSLAGGADTQYF.

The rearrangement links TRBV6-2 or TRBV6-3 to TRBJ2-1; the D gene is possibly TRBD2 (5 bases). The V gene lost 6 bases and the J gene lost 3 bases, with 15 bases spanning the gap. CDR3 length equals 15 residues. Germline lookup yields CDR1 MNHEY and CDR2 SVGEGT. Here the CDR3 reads CASSSPTDFYNEQFF. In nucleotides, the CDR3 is TGTGCCAGCAGCTCGCCCACGGACTTCTACAATGAGCAGTTCTTC.

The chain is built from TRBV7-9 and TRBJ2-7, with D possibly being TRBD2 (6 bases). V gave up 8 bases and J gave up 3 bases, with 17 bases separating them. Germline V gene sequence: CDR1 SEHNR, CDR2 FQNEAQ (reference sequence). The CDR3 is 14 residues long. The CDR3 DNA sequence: TGTGCCAGCGGTACGGCGGGACCGAACTACGAGCAGTACTTC. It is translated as CASGTAGPNYEQYF.

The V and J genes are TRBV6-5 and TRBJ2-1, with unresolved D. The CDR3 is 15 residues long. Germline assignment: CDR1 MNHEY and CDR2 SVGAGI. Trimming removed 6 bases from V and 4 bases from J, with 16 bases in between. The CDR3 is CASRRPGEIYNEQFF. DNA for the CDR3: TGTGCCAGCAGGCGCCCTGGTGAGATATACAATGAGCAGTTCTTC.

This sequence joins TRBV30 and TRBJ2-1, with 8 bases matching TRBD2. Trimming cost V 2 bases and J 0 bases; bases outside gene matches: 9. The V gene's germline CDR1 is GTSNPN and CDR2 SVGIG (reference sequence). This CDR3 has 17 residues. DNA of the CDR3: TGTGCCTGGAGTTCCTGGACTAGCCAGAGCTCCTACAATGAGCAGTTCTTC. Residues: CAWSSWTSQSSYNEQFF.

The CDR3 region has the DNA TGTGCCATCAGTGGGAAGAGCGATCAATCACCCCTCCACTTT. Translation gives CAISGKSDQSPLHF. The genes are TRBV10-3 and TRBJ1-6; D ambiguous. V lost 4 bases, J lost 10 bases, and 14 bases lay in between. From germline, CDR1 is ENHRY and CDR2 SYGVKD. The CDR3 length is 14 residues.

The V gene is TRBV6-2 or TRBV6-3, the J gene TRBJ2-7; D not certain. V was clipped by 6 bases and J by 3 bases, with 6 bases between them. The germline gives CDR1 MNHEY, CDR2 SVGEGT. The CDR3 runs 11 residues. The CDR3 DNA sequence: TGTGCCAGCAGCATCAACTACGAGCAGTACTTC. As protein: CASSINYEQYF.